This TCR beta chain was captured in a study of T cell clonality in common variable immunodeficiency. In the case of this clone: The antigen is not known. The DNA ends 3 residues before the CDR3 does, and the rest of the CDR3 is filled in from the germline J gene.

Findings and caveats of the study: CVID subjects showed higher TCRbeta clonality than healthy controls. What drives increased CVID clonality needs T cell subpopulation sequencing.

The CDR3 sequence is 15 residues long. Germline lookup yields CDR1 SEHNR and CDR2 FQNEAQ (reference sequence). Profiled with immunoSEQ multiplex PCR; TCRdb holds only in-frame clones, not every one. Altogether 40,000 to 65,000 clones were found in the sample, and no singletons occur. What was sequenced was peripheral blood mononuclear cells. This TCR was sampled from a person between 18 and 75 years old in good health. This rearrangement joins TRBV7-9 to TRBJ1-2; a possible D gene is TRBD1 (5 bases). The sequenced part of the CDR3 DNA is TGTGCCAGCAGCTTAGAGGTCCCAGGGTCGAGAGGC. Amino acid sequence: CASSLEVPGSRG. The complete CDR3 reads CASSLEVPGSRGYTF.